These 12 T cell receptor beta chains were sequenced from one sample in a study of regulatory T cells in long-lasting Graves disease. Time point indicated: persistent/refractory GD, antithyroid drugs over 5 years with positive TRAb. Scientists built the TCR library using RNA that was extracted from PBMCs. Investigators prepared the TCR beta libraries by applying iRepertoire HTBI primers and Arm-PCR of CDR3 regions. Using its own MiXCR run on the multiplex PCR reads, TCRdb lists one record per CDR3 protein. Among 700,000 or so distinct CDR3 sequences listed, 30% were seen once. The input for sequencing was peripheral blood mononuclear cells (PBMCs), taken when the disease was refractory, from a patient treated with antithyroid drugs. The receptors here all came from a female donor with Graves disease.

In its sample, this clonotype was seen a few times. The genes are TRBV13 and TRBJ2-5; the D gene is possibly TRBD1 (8 bases). V was pared by 3 bases and J by 5 bases, with 16 bases between. The CDR3 totals 15 residues. Germline assignment: CDR1 PRHDT and CDR2 FYEKMQ (reference sequence). CDR3 in DNA: TGTGCCAGCAGCTTGACACAGGGGGGGCAGGAGACCCAGTACTTC. Its translation: CASSLTQGGQETQYF.

The chain has TRBV27 and TRBJ1-2, with 7 nucleotides matching TRBD1. Germline V gene sequence: CDR1 MNHEY, CDR2 SMNVEV (reference sequence). The CDR3 has 14 amino acids. J was trimmed by 8 bases and V by 6 bases; bases with no gene match: 12. CDR3 sequence reads: CASRLGQRDGGYTF. In DNA, the CDR3 is TGTGCCAGCAGATTGGGACAGCGAGACGGGGGCTACACCTTC.

Points on this clonotype: The junction departs from germline at one end; a sequencing error may be responsible. V gene TRBV27 combines with J gene TRBJ1-5; D unresolved. Germline V gene lookup returns CDR1 MNHEY and CDR2 SMNVEV (reference sequence). CDR3 size: 13 residues. CDR3 in DNA: TGTGCCCGCAGTTTTCGTGGCAATCAGCCCCAGCATTTT. It translates to CARSFRGNQPQHF.

This clonotype has just a few counts. The rearrangement joins TRBV7-9 to TRBJ2-7, with D possibly called TRBD1 or TRBD2 (5 bases each). The V gene lost 4 bases and the J gene lost 6 bases, with 10 bases spanning the gap. CDR3 length: 12 amino acids. Germline V gene sequence: CDR1 SEHNR, CDR2 FQNEAQ (reference sequence). CDR3 bases: TGTGCCAGCAGCTCCGTCGGGGCCGAGCAGTACTTC. Its translation: CASSSVGAEQYF.

At least ten counts were recorded for this clonotype. Given a much more abundant clone one base away, this may be a read error. The rearrangement joins TRBV6-5 to TRBJ1-1; D gene ambiguous. CDR3 length: 12 amino acids. In germline, CDR1 is MNHEY, CDR2 SVGAGI. With 2 bases removed from V and 1 base from J, the gap between germline ends came to 2 bases. CDR3 nucleotides: TGTGCCAGCAGTTACCCGAACACTGAAGCTTTCTTT. Translating it yields CASSYPNTEAFF.

This clonotype was counted between two and nine times. V usage is TRBV20-1 and J usage is TRBJ1-2; the D is unclear. V dropped 5 bases and J dropped 1 base, with 11 bases sitting between them. Germline lookup yields CDR1 DFQATT and CDR2 SNEGSKA (reference sequence). This CDR3 region has 13 residues. The CDR3 is CSASLQINYGYTF. The DNA of the CDR3 is TGCAGTGCTTCCCTCCAGATTAACTATGGCTACACCTTC.

This clonotype was found many times. The chain recombines TRBV20-1 with TRBJ1-6; 8 bases agree with TRBD1. The trim removed 1 base at V and 7 bases at J, leaving 9 bases unmatched. This CDR3 is 16 amino acids long. CDR1 and CDR2 (germline): DFQATT, SNEGSKA (reference sequence). CDR3 sequence (DNA): TGCAGTGCTAGAGTTGGGACAGGAGGTTACAATTCACCCCTCCACTTT. Its translation: CSARVGTGGYNSPLHF.

The chain joins TRBV5-1 to TRBJ2-7; weak D call: TRBD2 (5 bases). This CDR3 comprises 14 residues. V shed 3 bases and J shed 1 base, with 11 bases lying between them. CDR1 SGHRS and CDR2 YFSETQ come from the germline V gene. The CDR3 protein is CASSYDGLSYEQYF. The CDR3 region has the DNA TGCGCCAGCAGCTATGACGGACTGTCCTACGAGCAGTACTTC. The full variable domain, completed using reference TRBV5-1 and TRBJ2-7, is KAGVTQTPRYLIKTRGQQVTLSCSPISGHRSVSWYQQTPGQGLQFLFEYFSETQRNKGNFPGRFSGRQFSNSRSEMNVSTLELGDSALYLCASSYDGLSYEQYFGPGTRLTVT.

The chain recombines TRBV20-1 with TRBJ1-2; 8 bases line up with TRBD1. Germline-derived CDR1 and CDR2 are DFQATT and SNEGSKA (reference sequence). The CDR3 loop spans 15 amino acids. The V gene end was trimmed by 0 bases and the J gene end by 5 bases; junction bases not matched to a gene: 8. The CDR3 nucleotides are TGCAGTGCTAGAGATAAGGCAGGGGGCTTATATGGCTACACCTTC. Protein sequence: CSARDKAGGLYGYTF.

The rearrangement uses TRBV20-1 and TRBJ2-7, with TRBD2 matching 8 bases. Germline CDR1 is DFQATT and CDR2 is SNEGSKA (reference sequence). The CDR3 consists of 12 residues. V gave up 8 bases and J gave up 6 bases; unmatched junction bases: 9. The chain's CDR3 is CSRAGAIREQYF. For the CDR3, the DNA is TGCAGTCGAGCGGGAGCGATCCGCGAGCAGTACTTC.

This clonotype has at least ten counts. The chain combines TRBV7-7 with TRBJ2-7; D is unclear. V lost 2 bases and J 6 bases, leaving 11 bases between the germline ends. Germline V gene sequence: CDR1 SSHAT, CDR2 FNYEAQ (reference sequence). The CDR3 runs to 13 residues. CDR3 sequence: CASSLLQGGEQYF. The CDR3 coding sequence is TGTGCCAGCAGCTTACTCCAAGGTGGCGAGCAGTACTTC.

This rearrangement joins TRBV6-1 to TRBJ1-2; TRBD1 aligns across 9 bases. This CDR3 is 15 amino acids long. The junction had 10 bases not matched to a gene; V was cut back by 6 bases and J by 5 bases. CDR1 and CDR2 (germline): MNHNS, SASEGT. CDR3 coding DNA: TGTGCCAGCAGCCAACAGGGGGCACGAGGATATGGCTACACCTTC. The encoded protein is CASSQQGARGYGYTF.